Each of the 4 T cell receptor beta chains below was sequenced from the same sample in a study of T cell responses to AZD1222 COVID-19 vaccine. Generated by immunoSEQ multiplex PCR, the TCRdb table keeps only in-frame clones and is missing some. The data show 90,000 to 150,000 clones, around 85% seen once. The input for sequencing was peripheral blood, taken on day 0 of AZD1222 vaccination. These receptors originate from an adult in good health.

This chain uses TRBV7-9 with TRBJ2-7; perhaps TRBD1 as D (5 bases). Trimming took off 1 base at V and 2 bases at J, with 9 bases between the two ends. From germline, CDR1 is SEHNR and CDR2 FQNEAQ (reference sequence). The CDR3 length is 14 residues. The CDR3 loop is CASSLVGVTYEQYF. Here the CDR3 DNA reads TGTGCCAGCAGCTTAGTAGGGGTTACCTACGAGCAGTACTTC.

Only one count was recorded for this clone. The chain employs TRBV5-1 and TRBJ2-7; D is possibly TRBD1 (5 bases). V lost 1 base and J lost 2, with 10 bases in between. CDR1 and CDR2 (germline): SGHRS, YFSETQ. There are 14 residues in the CDR3. The DNA for the CDR3 is TGCGCCAGCAGCTTGCCATCGGACACCTACGAGCAGTACTTC. Its protein product is CASSLPSDTYEQYF.

The chain is built from TRBV2 and TRBJ1-1; no definite D call. The CDR3 runs to 14 residues. Deletions cut 1 base from V and 1 base from J, with 7 bases between. Per the germline V gene, CDR1 is SNHLY and CDR2 is FYNNEI. The CDR3 coding sequence is TGTGCCAGCAGTGAAGGGCTGGAGAACACTGAAGCTTTCTTT. This encodes CASSEGLENTEAFF.

The chain carries TRBV7-3 and TRBJ1-1; D unclear. The CDR3 totals 17 residues. Deletions cut 1 base from V and 4 bases from J, with 19 bases between. Germline CDR1 reads SGHTA; CDR2 reads FQGTGA. Here the CDR3 reads CASSLRPRSVSGTEAFF. In nucleotides, the CDR3 is TGTGCCAGCAGCTTAAGGCCCCGGTCGGTTTCGGGCACTGAAGCTTTCTTT.